One T cell receptor (beta chain) is described in this entry. Its antigen is still unknown. This sample was included in a study of T cell responses to AZD1222 COVID-19 vaccine. Study-wide findings and caveats: In all cases, repertoires were sampled only after the peak T cell response.

The germline V gene has CDR1 SGHRS and CDR2 YFSETQ. With 9 bases clipped from V and 6 bases from J, the junction kept 7 bases outside the gene matches. The CDR3 runs to 14 residues. Produced via immunoSEQ multiplex PCR; TCRdb's table is partial and in-frame only. The sample yields under 150,000 clones, over 90% seen once. This TCR was recovered from an adult in good health. Sequencing used peripheral blood, obtained on day 0 of AZD1222 vaccination. The V gene is TRBV5-1, the J gene TRBJ2-2; 11 positions agree with TRBD2. CDR3 nucleotides: TGCGCCACTACCGGGACTAGCGGTTCCGGGGAGCTGTTTTTT. It codes for CATTGTSGSGELFF.